This T cell receptor (beta chain) was profiled in a study of blood T cell repertoires in COVID-19. Turning to the study itself: T cells, B-cell-depleted T cells, or PBMCs provided the cDNA or gDNA that served as material.

CDR3 size: 16 residues. Trimming at V came to 5 bases and at J to 8 bases, leaving 10 bases not matched to a gene. The germline CDR1 and CDR2 sequences are MNHEY and SVGEGT. The authors' processing: Estimation of nucleated cell counts relied on the amplification of reference gene primers. The assay was immunoSEQ multiplex PCR, and TCRdb's table has in-frame clones only and misses some. V, J and clone size are taken as reported in that table, and D and trimming were inferred from the DNA itself. The profile shows roughly 86,000 clones, around 86% of them singletons. The chain couples TRBV6-2 or TRBV6-3 to TRBJ1-6, with 9 nucleotides matching TRBD1. The sequencing sample was made of peripheral blood. This TCR came from a man in his fifties or sixties with active or convalescent COVID-19. CDR3 residues: CASSRIPGQGYSPLHF. CDR3 coding DNA: TGTGCCAGCAGTCGAATTCCGGGACAGGGTTATTCACCCCTCCACTTT.